This T cell receptor beta chain was found in a study of STAT5B mutations in CD4+ large granular lymphocyte leukemia. Per the study methods: The detection floor for productive clonotype frequency was 2.59 x 10-5. Method: immunoSEQ multiplex PCR; TCRdb's copy keeps in-frame clones and lacks some. Clone size and the V and J calls come from that table; the DNA yielded D and trimming. The sample records about 38,000 clones, over 75% being singletons. Germline loops: CDR1 MDHEN, CDR2 SYDVKM. This CDR3 spans 14 amino acids. The V gene end was trimmed by 3 bases and the J gene end by 5 bases; junction bases not matched to a gene: 6.

The clonotype originates from a human donor in good health. Specimen: CD4+ T cells from blood buffy coats. This sequence joins TRBV28 and TRBJ1-2; 7 bases line up with TRBD1. CDR3: CASSFRGRGYGYTF. The CDR3 coding sequence is TGTGCCAGCAGTTTCAGGGGGAGGGGGTATGGCTACACCTTC.